This TCR beta chain was sequenced for a study of neurological immune-mediated disorders. This CDR3 region has 14 residues. V was cut by 6 bases and J by 0 bases, with 11 bases left in between. Study-level results: Among 34 multiple sclerosis patients, phylogenetic grouping put the repertoires of 18 into a single related-CDR3 cluster, a possible signature.

This clonotype was counted at least ten times. Antigen specificity is unknown. TCRdb called the 5' RACE reads again in MiXCR, with one record for every CDR3 protein. The data contain 52,000 or so distinct CDR3 sequences, approximately 3.6% of them seen just once; the ten biggest clones take up 1.9%. The material sequenced was CD4+ T cells from blood. The V call is TRBV12-3 or TRBV12-4, the J call TRBJ1-2; D unresolved. The TCR comes from a woman aged 40 to 50 with multiple sclerosis. The CDR3 sequence is CASSHARANYGYTF. The CDR3 nucleotides read TGTGCCAGCAGCCACGCACGGGCTAACTATGGCTACACCTTC.